Listed below are T cell receptor beta chains from one sample, sequenced in a study of tumor-infiltrating lymphocytes in primary liver carcinoma. TCRdb reprocessed the multiplex PCR reads via MiXCR and lists one record per CDR3 protein. The sample records almost 200,000 distinct CDR3 sequences, approximately 64% being singletons. Sequencing used peripheral blood. Receptor source: a woman aged 55-75 years with primary liver carcinoma and hepatitis B virus infection. The CDR3 runs from the conserved cysteine through the conserved F or W. Fields, in order: D gene, J gene, V gene, clone size, CDR3 DNA, CDR3 protein. D genes are given only for firm matches. For some rows the clone size is stated as once, few or many, or as a class when expanded; others skip it.

. | TRBJ1-5 | TRBV12-3/TRBV12-4 | . | TGTGCCAGCAGTTTACAACCGGATCATCCCCAGCATTTT | CASSLQPDHPQHF
TRBD1 | TRBJ2-7 | TRBV28 | . | TGTGCCAGCAGGACTGGGACAGTCCACGGAAACGAGCAGTACTTC | CASRTGTVHGNEQYF
. | TRBJ2-2 | TRBV6-5 | many | TGTGCCAGCAGTTACTCGTCACGGGTTGGGGGGGAGCTGTTTTTT | CASSYSSRVGGELFF
. | TRBJ2-7 | TRBV7-9 | many | TGTGCCAGCAGCGTTATAAATAAGGGTTACGAGCAGTACTTC | CASSVINKGYEQYF
. | TRBJ1-3 | TRBV5-4 | few | TGTGCCAGCAGCTTAGGAAGGGGCTCTGGAAACACCATATATTTT | CASSLGRGSGNTIYF
. | TRBJ1-2 | TRBV24-1 | . | TGTGCCACCAGTGATTCCCATAGGGGTCGCTATGGCTACACCTTC | CATSDSHRGRYGYTF
. | TRBJ2-1 | TRBV2 | . | TGTGCCAGCTTAGTCAAGCTGGATGAGCAGTTCTTC | CASLVKLDEQFF
TRBD2 | TRBJ2-1 | TRBV7-8 | many | TGTGCCAGCAGCCCTCCTAGCGGGGAGCACTACAATGAGCAGTTCTTC | CASSPPSGEHYNEQFF
TRBD1 | TRBJ2-7 | TRBV28 | . | TGTGCCAGCTGGCCGAGAGGGACAGGGACCTACGAGCAGTACTTC | CASWPRGTGTYEQYF
. | TRBJ1-1 | TRBV6-1 | many | TGTGCCAGCAGTGAAGACGGACGAAATCTTGAAGCTTTCTTT | CASSEDGRNLEAFF
. | TRBJ1-5 | TRBV12-3/TRBV12-4 | . | TGTGCCAGCAACACTCTCGCGGAGTCCTCAGATACGCAGCATTTT | CASNTLAESSDTQHF
TRBD1 | TRBJ2-1 | TRBV7-9 | few | TGTGCCAGCAGCCGATCCGTACAGGGGAAGCAGTTCTTC | CASSRSVQGKQFF
TRBD2 | TRBJ2-1 | TRBV5-8 | few | TGTGCCAGCAGCAGGGGACTAGCAGGCGTGTATGAGCAGTTCTTC | CASSRGLAGVYEQFF
. | TRBJ2-7 | TRBV11-2 | . | TGTACCAGCAGCCGGGGGAGAGGGGTTACCTACGAGCAGTACTTC | CTSSRGRGVTYEQYF
. | TRBJ2-7 | TRBV14 | . | TGTGCCAGCAGCCCGCTCGCCGGGTCCCAATACGAGCAGTACTTC | CASSPLAGSQYEQYF
TRBD2 | TRBJ2-3 | TRBV11-2 | . | TGTGCCAGCAGCCTAGACCGACTAGCGGGAGAGTATGATAGGCAGTATTTT | CASSLDRLAGEYDRQYF
. | TRBJ1-2 | TRBV11-2 | many | TGTGCCAGCAGCCCGCCTTGGGGGTATGGCTACACCTTC | CASSPPWGYGYTF
. | TRBJ2-3 | TRBV11-2 | . | TGTGCCAGCAGCTTAGGTCGTGAAGATACGCGGTATTTT | CASSLGREDTRYF
. | TRBJ2-1 | TRBV19 | . | TGTGCCAGTAGTATGGGTCTAACCCCCTACAATGAGCAGTTCTTC | CASSMGLTPYNEQFF
. | TRBJ2-1 | TRBV11-2 | medium-sized | TGTGCCAGCAGCGTGGGGGGGGCAGACAATGAGCAGTTCTTC | CASSVGGADNEQFF
TRBD1 | TRBJ2-7 | TRBV5-1 | . | TGCCCCAGCAGCTCCGGACAGGGCTACGAGCAGTACTTC | CPSSSGQGYEQYF
. | TRBJ2-7 | TRBV11-2 | once | TGTGCCAACAGCTTATCCGCTTACGAGCAGTACTTC | CANSLSAYEQYF
. | TRBJ2-5 | TRBV7-9 | many | TGTGCCAGCAGGGGGAGACGGAACACCCAGTACTTC | CASRGRRNTQYF
. | TRBJ2-1 | TRBV19 | . | TGTGCCAGTAGCCCTATGTGGAATGAGCAGTTCTTC | CASSPMWNEQFF
TRBD1 | TRBJ1-2 | TRBV10-2 | many | TGCGCCAGCAACCACCGGGACAGGGAACGAGATGGCTACACCTTC | CASNHRDRERDGYTF
. | TRBJ1-5 | TRBV11-2 | . | TGTACCAGCAGCTTAGAGAATAATCAGCCCAAGCATTTT | CTSSLENNQPKHF
. | TRBJ2-1 | TRBV5-1 | few | TGCGCCAGCAGCTTGGCCCTAGCCGTCTACAATGAGCAGTTCTTC | CASSLALAVYNEQFF
TRBD1 | TRBJ1-4 | TRBV11-2 | many | TGTGCCAGCAGCTTGGGGGACAGGGGGACTAATGAAAAACTGTTTTTT | CASSLGDRGTNEKLFF
. | TRBJ1-5 | TRBV6-1 | many | TGTGCCAGCAGTGAAAATCAGCCCCAGCATTTT | CASSENQPQHF
. | TRBJ2-7 | TRBV11-2 | . | TGTGCCAGCATCTCTAGGGTTTGGGAGCAGTACTTC | CASISRVWEQYF
. | TRBJ2-4 | TRBV5-4 | many | TGTGCCAGCAGCTGGAAGGGCAAAAACATTCAGTACTTC | CASSWKGKNIQYF
TRBD2 | TRBJ2-7 | TRBV11-2 | . | TGTGCCAGCAGCCAACATTCGGGAGGGGGCTACGAGCAGTACTTC | CASSQHSGGGYEQYF